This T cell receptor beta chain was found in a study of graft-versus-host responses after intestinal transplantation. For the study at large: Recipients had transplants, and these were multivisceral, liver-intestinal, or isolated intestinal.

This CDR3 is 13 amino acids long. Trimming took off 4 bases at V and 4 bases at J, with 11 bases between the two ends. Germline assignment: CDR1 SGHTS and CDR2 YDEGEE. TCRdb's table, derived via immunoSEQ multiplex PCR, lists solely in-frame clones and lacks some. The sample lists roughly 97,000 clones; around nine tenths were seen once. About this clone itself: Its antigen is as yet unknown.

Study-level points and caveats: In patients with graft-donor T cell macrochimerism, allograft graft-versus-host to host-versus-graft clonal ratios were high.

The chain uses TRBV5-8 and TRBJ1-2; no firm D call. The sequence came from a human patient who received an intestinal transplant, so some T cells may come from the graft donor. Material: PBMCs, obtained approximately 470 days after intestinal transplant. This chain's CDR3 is CASSPGGVYGYTF. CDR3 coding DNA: TGTGCCAGCAGCCCCGGCGGCGTCTATGGCTACACCTTC.